Following are 6 T cell receptor beta chains from one sample sequenced in a study of cytomegalovirus exposure and HLA in healthy donors. Vbeta (60) and Jbeta (13) primers were used in the PCR. Clones were read by immunoSEQ multiplex PCR, and TCRdb kept only the in-frame ones, dropping some. The profile shows about 120,000 clones, 60% to 85% of them singletons. Sequenced: PBMCs. These receptors all come from a woman aged 30 to 39 in good health and CMV-seronegative.

V is TRBV5-1 and J is TRBJ1-1; D may be TRBD1 (6 bases). The CDR3 consists of 14 residues. Looked up from germline, CDR1 is SGHRS and CDR2 is YFSETQ. V lost 4 bases, J lost 4 bases, and 14 bases lay in between. The CDR3 spells CASSEQGRITEAFF. The CDR3 DNA is TGCGCCAGCAGCGAACAGGGTAGGATCACTGAAGCTTTCTTT.

The chain carries TRBV4-1 and TRBJ2-5; TRBD2 agrees at 9 bases. The CDR3 totals 15 residues. The J segment lost 3 bases and the V segment lost 4 bases, leaving 6 bases of the junction unmatched. Germline V CDR1 and CDR2: MGHRA, YSYEKL. CDR3 in DNA: TGCGCCAGCAGCCCGTTCCTAGCGGGGAAAGAGACCCAGTACTTC. It yields the protein CASSPFLAGKETQYF.

This sequence joins TRBV7-9 and TRBJ2-5; TRBD2 might be the D (6 bases). The V end was cut by 7 bases, the J end by 1 base, with 13 bases between. The CDR3 runs to 14 residues. In germline, CDR1 is SEHNR, CDR2 FQNEAQ (reference sequence). DNA of the CDR3: TGTGCCAGCAACAGTTGGCGGGGCCAAGAGACCCAGTACTTC. It specifies CASNSWRGQETQYF. Complete variable domain (other parts from reference TRBV7-9 and TRBJ2-5): DTGVSQNPRHKITKRGQNVTFRCDPISEHNRLYWYRQTLGQGPEFLTYFQNEAQLEKSRLLSDRFSAERPKGSFSTLEIQRTEQGDSAMYLCASNSWRGQETQYFGPGTRLLVL.

This clone was recorded only once. The conserved phenylalanine or tryptophan normally closing the CDR3 is absent here, so this likely arose from a read error. It is unclear where the CDR3 begins or ends on the DNA, so no DNA is shown, and the CDR3 is as TCRdb lists it. The CDR3 here is CASSSGTTYGI. This rearrangement joins TRBV28 to TRBJ1-2; the table calls TRBD1, which could not be checked here. Germline CDR1 MDHEN, CDR2 SYDVKM. The CDR3 contains 11 residues when both ends are counted.

The rearrangement uses TRBV11-2 and TRBJ1-4; the match to TRBD1 covers 10 bases. Germline lookup yields CDR1 SGHAT and CDR2 FQNNGV. With V trimmed by 5 bases and J by 8 bases, 8 bases remained unmatched. CDR3 length: 15 amino acids. CDR3 sequence: CASSHRDRGDEKLFF. The CDR3 DNA reads TGTGCCAGCAGCCACCGGGACAGGGGTGACGAAAAACTGTTTTTT.

The rearrangement joins TRBV7-6 to TRBJ2-1; tentatively, D is TRBD2 (7 bases). Between the trimmed V and J ends, which lost 1 base and 6 bases, there was a span of 19 bases. This CDR3 is built from 17 residues. In germline, CDR1 is SGHVS, CDR2 FNYEAQ. The CDR3 DNA follows: TGTGCCAGCAGCTTAGGGACCGGGGGGCGTGACAGCAATGAGCAGTTCTTC. Its protein is CASSLGTGGRDSNEQFF.